One and the same sample provided the 12 T cell receptor beta chains below, sequenced in a study of blood T cell repertoires in COVID-19. The protocol was immunoSEQ multiplex PCR, while the TCRdb copy is restricted to in-frame clones and leaves out a portion. The table has 140,000 to 150,000 clones, 85% seen once. The sample taken for sequencing was peripheral blood. These receptors came from a human donor with acute or convalescent COVID-19. The donor label of this sample is uncertain.

CDR3 sequence (DNA): TGTGCCAGCTCACCACCCGGGACAGGGGCCTACAATGAGCAGTTCTTC. Encoded protein: CASSPPGTGAYNEQFF. The chain links TRBV18 to TRBJ2-1; 10 bases line up with TRBD1. CDR1 and CDR2 (germline): KGHSH, LQKENI. The length of the CDR3 is 16 residues. The junction had 1 base not matched to a gene; V was cut back by 0 bases and J by 2 bases.

The chain couples TRBV6-2 or TRBV6-3 to TRBJ2-7; D gene ambiguous. Germline V gives CDR1 MNHEY, CDR2 SVGEGT. The CDR3 covers 15 residues. The V and J ends lost 0 bases and 2 bases respectively, with 11 bases between them. The CDR3 coding sequence is TGTGCCAGCAGTTACTCGCTAGAAATTACCTACGAGCAGTACGTC. Its translation is CASSYSLEITYEQYV.

The V and J genes are TRBV30 and TRBJ2-2; D remains unclear. CDR1 and CDR2 from the germline V gene are GTSNPN and SVGIG (reference sequence). The V end was cut by 0 bases, the J end by 6 bases, with 8 bases between. The CDR3 consists of 13 residues. CDR3: CAWSVRVSGELFF. The CDR3, as DNA: TGTGCCTGGAGTGTCCGGGTCTCCGGGGAGCTGTTTTTT. The variable domain in full, completed from reference TRBV30 and TRBJ2-2, reads SQTIHQWPATLVQPVGSPLSLECTVEGTSNPNLYWYRQAAGRGLQLLFYSVGIGQISSEVPQNLSASRPQDRQFILSSKKLLLSDSGFYLCAWSVRVSGELFFGEGSRLTVL.

This chain uses TRBV29-1 with TRBJ2-1; the D is unclear. CDR1 is SQVTM, CDR2 ANQGSEA, per germline. This CDR3 has 11 residues. V was pared by 3 bases and J by 8 bases, with 8 bases between. CDR3 nucleotide sequence: TGCAGCGTTGACATCCTAGATGAGCAGTTCTTC. Protein sequence: CSVDILDEQFF.

This clone is medium-sized. This sequence joins TRBV5-4 and TRBJ2-5; D gene uncertain. Germline V gene lookup returns CDR1 SGHNT and CDR2 YYREEE (reference sequence). The CDR3 has 13 residues. Trimming shortened V by 6 bases and J by 4 bases, and 13 bases separated the two germline ends. The CDR3 DNA sequence: TGTGCCAGCACCGACCTAGGTGTAGAGACCCAGTACTTC. It yields the protein CASTDLGVETQYF.

The chain joins TRBV7-2 to TRBJ2-2; 8 bases match TRBD2. This CDR3 region has 16 residues. V dropped 5 bases and J dropped 2; count of bases not matched to a gene: 7. Germline V gene sequence: CDR1 SGHTA, CDR2 FQGNSA. This CDR3 is CASSPRTSLNTGELFF. The CDR3 DNA follows: TGTGCCAGCAGCCCAAGGACTAGCCTAAACACCGGGGAGCTGTTTTTT.

V and J are TRBV6-6 and TRBJ2-5; 8 nucleotides match TRBD2. Germline loops: CDR1 MNHNY, CDR2 SVGAGI (reference sequence). V trimming: 5 bases; J trimming: 4 bases; junction bases outside the gene matches: 6. The CDR3 runs to 14 residues. DNA of the CDR3: TGTGCCAGCAGTAGGGGGACTAGAGGAGAGACCCAGTACTTC. It translates to CASSRGTRGETQYF.

The chain has TRBV19 and TRBJ1-1; tentative D call: TRBD1 (6 bases). Deletions cut 5 bases from V and 8 bases from J, with 15 bases between. CDR1 is LNHDA, CDR2 SQIVND, per germline (reference sequence). CDR3 length: 13 residues. The CDR3, as DNA: TGTGCCAGTAGTCGGTCAGGGGATCTAGAAGCTTTCTTT. Protein: CASSRSGDLEAFF.

This clone was found a few times. The chain combines TRBV11-2 with TRBJ1-5, with D perhaps matching TRBD1 (5 bases). This CDR3 comprises 13 residues. Trimming left V 4 bases short and J 5 bases short, with 9 bases between. Looked up from germline, CDR1 is SGHAT and CDR2 is FQNNGV. The CDR3 here is CASSSQGDQPQHF. The CDR3 DNA reads as TGTGCCAGCAGCTCACAAGGGGATCAGCCCCAGCATTTT.

This chain links TRBV27 with TRBJ1-4, with 8 bases matching TRBD1. CDR1 and CDR2 from the germline V gene are MNHEY and SMNVEV (reference sequence). V was clipped by 4 bases and J by 11 bases; unmatched bases: 12. The CDR3 is 15 residues long. CDR3 sequence: CASSYDGTGLRKLFF. CDR3 nucleotide sequence: TGTGCCAGCAGTTATGACGGGACAGGTTTGCGGAAACTGTTTTTT.

The J gene is TRBJ1-4, the V gene TRBV11-2; D gene uncertain. Germline lookup yields CDR1 SGHAT and CDR2 FQNNGV. V lost 5 bases, J lost 2 bases, and 6 bases lay in between. This CDR3 region has 13 residues. The CDR3 bases are TGTGCCAGCAGCCAGAACACTAATGAAAAACTGTTTTTT. Translated, it gives CASSQNTNEKLFF.

The CDR3 nucleotides are TGTGCCTGGAGTGGTGGCCGTCCTGGAAACACCATATATTTT. Its translation is CAWSGGRPGNTIYF. This chain uses TRBV30 with TRBJ1-3; no clear D gene. Germline CDR1 reads GTSNPN; CDR2 reads SVGIG (reference sequence). The CDR3 totals 14 residues. Trimming cost V 1 base and J 2 bases, with 9 bases left between them.